Included here is one T cell receptor beta chain sequence, with context. Its antigen remains unidentified. Synthesis of TCR beta cDNA relied on 5'RACE template switching carrying UMIs. For each CDR3 protein, TCRdb gives one entry from its re-call of the 5' RACE reads, without DNA. The listing contains about 380,000 distinct CDR3 sequences. The data were taken from a study of T cells expressing NK-cell markers. Study-level information: Out of eight donors sequenced, seven tested HCMV-seropositive and the remaining one seronegative. Points from the study as a whole: These clonotypes additionally ranked first within the CD3+CD56-NKG2C+ fraction of several donors.

CDR3 length: 16 residues. The germline V gene has CDR1 DFQATT and CDR2 SNEGSKA (reference sequence). The chain links TRBV20-1 to TRBJ2-7. Sequencing was performed on blood T cells: a sorted CD56 or NKG2C T cell subset, CD4+ or CD8+ T cells, or bulk PBMC T cells (not recorded which). The sequence derives from a man aged 18 to 69 in good health. The CDR3 loop is CSARDRTAGELYEQYF.